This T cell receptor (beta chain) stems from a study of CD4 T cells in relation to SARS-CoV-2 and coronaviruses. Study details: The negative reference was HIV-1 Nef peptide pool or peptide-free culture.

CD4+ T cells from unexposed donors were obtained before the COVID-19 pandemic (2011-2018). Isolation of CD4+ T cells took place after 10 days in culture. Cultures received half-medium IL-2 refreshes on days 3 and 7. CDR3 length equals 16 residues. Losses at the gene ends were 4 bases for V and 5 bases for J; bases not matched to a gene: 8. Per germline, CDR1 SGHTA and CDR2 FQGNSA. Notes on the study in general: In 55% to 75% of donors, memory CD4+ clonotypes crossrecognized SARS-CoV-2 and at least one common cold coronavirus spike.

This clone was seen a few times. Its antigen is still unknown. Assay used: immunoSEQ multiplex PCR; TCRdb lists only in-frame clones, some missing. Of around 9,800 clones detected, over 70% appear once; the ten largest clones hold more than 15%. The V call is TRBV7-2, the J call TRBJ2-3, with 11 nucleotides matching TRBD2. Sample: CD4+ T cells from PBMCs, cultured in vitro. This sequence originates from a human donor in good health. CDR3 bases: TGTGCCAGCAGCTCGTTTAGCGGGGGGGCGGGAGATACGCAGTATTTT. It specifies CASSSFSGGAGDTQYF.